Detailed here is one T cell receptor beta chain. This sample was included in a study of blood T cell repertoires in COVID-19. On the study more broadly: The United States, Italy and Spain were the sources of the acute and convalescent COVID-19 samples. The cDNA or gDNA used as material had been derived from T cells, B-cell-depleted T cells, or PBMCs.

Original processing methods: Quantification of nucleated cells was approximated via reference gene primer amplification. Some clones are missing from TCRdb's copy, which holds only in-frame ones; the method was immunoSEQ multiplex PCR. The V and J calls and the clone size are those of that table, but D and trimming were determined from the DNA. The table lists 150,000 to 200,000 clones, 75% to 90% of them singletons. Trimming removed 3 bases from V and 4 bases from J; junction bases left unmatched: 5. This CDR3 has 14 residues. The germline V gene encodes CDR1 GTSNPN and CDR2 SVGIG (reference sequence).

The rearrangement joins TRBV30 to TRBJ1-5; 8 bases line up with TRBD1. The TCR was taken from a man between 65 and 80 years old with active or convalescent COVID-19. Sequencing was carried out using peripheral blood. For the CDR3, the DNA is TGTGCCTGGAGCGTAGACAGGGGAAATCAGCCCCAGCATTTT. It encodes CAWSVDRGNQPQHF.